Following are 2 T cell receptor beta chains from one sample sequenced in a study of T-cell memory formation after mild COVID-19. MiXCR was run by TCRdb on the 5' RACE reads, yielding one entry per CDR3 protein. This sample has about 420,000 distinct CDR3 sequences, with about a quarter found just once. Sequencing used PBMCs or a T cell subset sorted from them (not recorded which). Source of these receptors: an adult woman who had mild COVID-19 (a few samples of this study predate the infection). Cell type and time point are not known.

This clonotype came up a few times. The final CDR3 position lacks the conserved phenylalanine or tryptophan, pointing to a likely read error. No DNA is shown, since the ends of the CDR3 on it are uncertain; the CDR3 is the one TCRdb lists. The V gene is TRBV6-2 or TRBV6-3, the J gene TRBJ2-1; TRBD2, the D gene given by the table, was not confirmed from the DNA. CDR1 is MNHEY, CDR2 SVGEGT, per germline. The CDR3 is made up of 12 amino acids, end residues included. This CDR3 reads CASSSTTSGARV.

This clonotype has only a few counts. The V gene is TRBV20-1, the J gene TRBJ2-7; 9 bases line up with TRBD2. The CDR3 runs 13 residues. V shed 5 bases and J 3 bases; nucleotides not matched to a gene: 5. CDR1 is DFQATT and CDR2 is SNEGSKA in the germline V gene (reference sequence). This chain's CDR3 is CSASGLALYEQYF. For the CDR3, the DNA is TGCAGTGCTTCGGGACTAGCCCTCTACGAGCAGTACTTC.